Below, 5 T cell receptor beta chains from the same sample are listed, as sequenced in a study of beta chain features in type 1 diabetes. Antigens of these TCRs are unknown. Whole-study results and caveats: People with Type 1 diabetes carried modestly yet significantly shorter TCRB CDR3s in all four CD4+ subsets.

Expressed TCRB transcripts were sequenced because the isolated RNA had all been reverse transcribed beforehand. TCRdb's table, derived via immunoSEQ multiplex PCR, lists solely in-frame clones and lacks some. The sample holds around 100,000 clones, 25% to 30% seen once. Sequencing was performed on central memory CD4+ T cells from blood. Receptors were obtained from a woman younger than 35 with type 1 diabetes.

The chain recombines TRBV28 with TRBJ2-7; 10 bases fit TRBD2. The trim removed 4 bases at V and 4 bases at J, leaving 10 bases unmatched. The CDR3 sequence is 16 residues long. The germline V gene has CDR1 MDHEN and CDR2 SYDVKM. The CDR3 here is CASSSPIAGGGYEQYF. In nucleotides, the CDR3 is TGTGCCAGCAGTTCCCCTATAGCGGGAGGCGGATACGAGCAGTACTTC.

This clone was picked up a small number of times. The V call is TRBV7-2, the J call TRBJ2-3, with TRBD2 matching 13 bases. Germline-derived CDR1 and CDR2 are SGHTA and FQGNSA. Losses at the gene ends were 5 bases for V and 4 bases for J; bases not matched to a gene: 6. The CDR3 runs 16 residues. The CDR3 loop reads CASSPGLAGKSDTQYF. The CDR3 nucleotides read TGTGCCAGCAGCCCGGGACTAGCGGGGAAGTCAGATACGCAGTATTTT.

V and J are TRBV18 and TRBJ1-1, with D hard to call. The CDR3 consists of 13 residues. Trimming pared 1 base from V and 3 bases from J, leaving 6 bases between. CDR1 is KGHSH and CDR2 is LQKENI in the germline V gene. The CDR3 protein is CASSPREHTEAFF. For the CDR3, the DNA is TGTGCCAGCTCACCACGAGAACACACTGAAGCTTTCTTT.

This clone occurred a few times. The V gene is TRBV18, the J gene TRBJ2-5, with 7 bases identical to TRBD2. CDR1 and CDR2 from the germline V gene are KGHSH and LQKENI. CDR3 length: 14 amino acids. V dropped 4 bases and J dropped 1; count of bases not matched to a gene: 3. This CDR3 reads CASSQTSAQETQYF. CDR3 coding DNA: TGTGCCAGCTCACAAACTAGCGCCCAAGAGACCCAGTACTTC.

This clone was picked up a small number of times. CDR3 region: CASAPDRGGQPQHF. CDR3 sequence (DNA): TGTGCCAGCGCCCCCGATAGGGGGGGGCAGCCCCAGCATTTT. The V and J genes are TRBV7-2 and TRBJ1-5, with a weak D call TRBD1 (6 bases). The CDR3 covers 14 residues. V was shortened by 8 bases and J by 7 bases, with 18 bases between the two germline ends. CDR1 SGHTA and CDR2 FQGNSA come from the germline V gene.